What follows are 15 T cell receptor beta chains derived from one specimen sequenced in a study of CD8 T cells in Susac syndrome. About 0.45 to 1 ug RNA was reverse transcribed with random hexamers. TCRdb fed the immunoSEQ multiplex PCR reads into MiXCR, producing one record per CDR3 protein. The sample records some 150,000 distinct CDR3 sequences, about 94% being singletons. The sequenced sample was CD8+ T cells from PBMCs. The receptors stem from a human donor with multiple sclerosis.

CDR3 nucleotides: TGTGCCAGCAGTTTCGCTACAGGACTAAGCAATCAGCCCCAGCATTTT. Encoded protein: CASSFATGLSNQPQHF. This chain connects TRBV27 to TRBJ1-5, with a tentative D call TRBD1 (5 bases). The CDR3 is made up of 16 amino acids. V was trimmed by 3 bases and J by 1 base, leaving 13 bases between them. Germline CDR1 reads MNHEY; CDR2 reads SMNVEV (reference sequence).

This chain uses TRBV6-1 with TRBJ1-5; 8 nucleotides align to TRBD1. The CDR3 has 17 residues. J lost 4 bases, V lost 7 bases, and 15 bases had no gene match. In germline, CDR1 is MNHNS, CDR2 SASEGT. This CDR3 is CASTFDRGGGGNQPQHF. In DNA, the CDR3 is TGTGCCAGCACCTTCGACAGGGGAGGTGGCGGAAATCAGCCCCAGCATTTT.

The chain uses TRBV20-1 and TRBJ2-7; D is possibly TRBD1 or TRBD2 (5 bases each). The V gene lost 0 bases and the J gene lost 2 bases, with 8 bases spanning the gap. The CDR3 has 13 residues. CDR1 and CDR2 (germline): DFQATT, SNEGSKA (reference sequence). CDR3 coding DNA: TGCAGTGCTAGAGATCGAGGGGCCTACGAGCAGTACTTC. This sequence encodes CSARDRGAYEQYF.

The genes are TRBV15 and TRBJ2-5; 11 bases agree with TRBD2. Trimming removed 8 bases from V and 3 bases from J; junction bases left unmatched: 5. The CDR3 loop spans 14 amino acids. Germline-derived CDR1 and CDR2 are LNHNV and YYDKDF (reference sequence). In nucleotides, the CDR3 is TGTGCCACCGCGCCGGGACTAGCGGAAGAGACCCAGTACTTC. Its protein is CATAPGLAEETQYF.

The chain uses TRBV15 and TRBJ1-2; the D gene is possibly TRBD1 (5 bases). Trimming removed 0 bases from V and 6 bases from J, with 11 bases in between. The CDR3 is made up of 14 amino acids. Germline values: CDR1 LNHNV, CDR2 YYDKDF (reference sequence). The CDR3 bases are TGTGCCACCAGCAGAGAGGGCAGGGCGAATGGCTACACCTTC. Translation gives CATSREGRANGYTF. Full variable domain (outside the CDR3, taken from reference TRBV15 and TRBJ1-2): DAMVIQNPRYQVTQFGKPVTLSCSQTLNHNVMYWYQQKSSQAPKLLFHYYDKDFNNEADTPDNFQSRRPNTSFCFLDIRSPGLGDTAMYLCATSREGRANGYTFGSGTRLTVV.

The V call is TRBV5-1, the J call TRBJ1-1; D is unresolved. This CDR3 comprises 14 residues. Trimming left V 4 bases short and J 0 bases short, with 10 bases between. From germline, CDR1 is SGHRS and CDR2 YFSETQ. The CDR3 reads CASSPEYMNTEAFF. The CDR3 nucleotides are TGCGCCAGCAGCCCGGAATACATGAACACTGAAGCTTTCTTT.

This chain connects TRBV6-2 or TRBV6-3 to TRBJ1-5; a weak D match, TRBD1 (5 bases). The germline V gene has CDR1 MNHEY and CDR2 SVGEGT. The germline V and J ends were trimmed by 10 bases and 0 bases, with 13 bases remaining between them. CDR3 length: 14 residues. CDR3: CATQTEYSNQPQHF. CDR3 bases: TGTGCCACCCAGACAGAGTATAGCAATCAGCCCCAGCATTTT.

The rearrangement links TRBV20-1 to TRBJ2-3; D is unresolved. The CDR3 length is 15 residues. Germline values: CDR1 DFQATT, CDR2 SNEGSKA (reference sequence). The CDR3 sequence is CSADGRLQITDTQYF. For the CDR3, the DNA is TGCAGCGCTGACGGCAGATTACAAATCACAGATACGCAGTATTTT.

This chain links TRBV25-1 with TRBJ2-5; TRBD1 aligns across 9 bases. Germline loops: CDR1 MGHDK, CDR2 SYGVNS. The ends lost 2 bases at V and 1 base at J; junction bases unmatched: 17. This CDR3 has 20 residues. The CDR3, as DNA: TGTGCCAGCAGTGAAGTGGCCTCATTCGGACAGGGGAAACTCCAAGAGACCCAGTACTTC. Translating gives CASSEVASFGQGKLQETQYF.

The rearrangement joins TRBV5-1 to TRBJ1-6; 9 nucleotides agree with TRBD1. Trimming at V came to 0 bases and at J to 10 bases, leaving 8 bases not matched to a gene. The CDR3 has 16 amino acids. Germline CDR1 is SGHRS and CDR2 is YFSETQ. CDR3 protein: CASSLDEGQGASPLHF. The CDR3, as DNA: TGCGCCAGCAGCTTGGATGAGGGACAGGGAGCGTCACCCCTCCACTTT.

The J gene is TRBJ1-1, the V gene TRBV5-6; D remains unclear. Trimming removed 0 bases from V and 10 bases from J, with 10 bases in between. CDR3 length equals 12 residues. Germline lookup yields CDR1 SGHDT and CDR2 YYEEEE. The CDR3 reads CASSLASSRAFF. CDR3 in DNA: TGTGCCAGCAGCTTGGCTAGTTCGCGAGCTTTCTTT.

The CDR3 DNA reads TGCAGCGTTGTGGGACCTTACGAGCAGTACTTC. As protein: CSVVGPYEQYF. The chain couples TRBV29-1 to TRBJ2-7; TRBD1 or TRBD2 may be the D gene (5 bases each). Germline CDR1 and CDR2: SQVTM and ANQGSEA. Trimming stripped 4 bases from V and 4 bases from J, with 8 bases between. CDR3 length: 11 residues.

CDR3 nucleotide sequence: TGCAGCGTTGAAGCTTTCGGGGGAGGGACCACCTACGAGCAGTACTTC. It yields the protein CSVEAFGGGTTYEQYF. This chain uses TRBV29-1 with TRBJ2-7, with 7 bases lining up with TRBD2. V lost 1 base, J lost 2 bases, and 11 bases stayed unmatched. Per germline, CDR1 SQVTM and CDR2 ANQGSEA. CDR3 length: 16 residues.

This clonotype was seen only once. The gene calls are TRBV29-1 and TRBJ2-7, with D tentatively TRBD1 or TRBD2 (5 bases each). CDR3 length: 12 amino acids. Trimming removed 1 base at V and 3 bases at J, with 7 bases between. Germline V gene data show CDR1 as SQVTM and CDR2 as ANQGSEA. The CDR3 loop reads CSVEGGRYEQYF. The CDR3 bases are TGCAGCGTTGAAGGGGGACGCTACGAGCAGTACTTC.

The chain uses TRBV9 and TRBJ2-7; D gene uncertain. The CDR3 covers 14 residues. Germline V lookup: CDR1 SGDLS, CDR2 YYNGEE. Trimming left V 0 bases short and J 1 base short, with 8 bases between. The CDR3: CASSVGAKSYEQYF. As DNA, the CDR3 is TGTGCCAGCAGCGTAGGGGCTAAGTCCTACGAGCAGTACTTC.